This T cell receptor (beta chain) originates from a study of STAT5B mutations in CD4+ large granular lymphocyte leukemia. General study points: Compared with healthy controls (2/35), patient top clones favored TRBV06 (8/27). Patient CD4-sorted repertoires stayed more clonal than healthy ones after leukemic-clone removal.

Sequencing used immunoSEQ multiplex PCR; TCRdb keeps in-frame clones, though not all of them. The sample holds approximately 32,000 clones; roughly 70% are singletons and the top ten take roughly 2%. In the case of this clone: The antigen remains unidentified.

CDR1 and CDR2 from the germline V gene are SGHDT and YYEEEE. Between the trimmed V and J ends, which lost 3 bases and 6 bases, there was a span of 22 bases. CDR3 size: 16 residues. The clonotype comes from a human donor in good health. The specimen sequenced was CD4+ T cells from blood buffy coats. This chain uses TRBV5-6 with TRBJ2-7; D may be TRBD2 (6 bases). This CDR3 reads CASSSLNAGTAAEQYF. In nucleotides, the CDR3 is TGTGCCAGCAGCTCCCTTAATGCGGGGACGGCGGCCGAGCAGTACTTC.